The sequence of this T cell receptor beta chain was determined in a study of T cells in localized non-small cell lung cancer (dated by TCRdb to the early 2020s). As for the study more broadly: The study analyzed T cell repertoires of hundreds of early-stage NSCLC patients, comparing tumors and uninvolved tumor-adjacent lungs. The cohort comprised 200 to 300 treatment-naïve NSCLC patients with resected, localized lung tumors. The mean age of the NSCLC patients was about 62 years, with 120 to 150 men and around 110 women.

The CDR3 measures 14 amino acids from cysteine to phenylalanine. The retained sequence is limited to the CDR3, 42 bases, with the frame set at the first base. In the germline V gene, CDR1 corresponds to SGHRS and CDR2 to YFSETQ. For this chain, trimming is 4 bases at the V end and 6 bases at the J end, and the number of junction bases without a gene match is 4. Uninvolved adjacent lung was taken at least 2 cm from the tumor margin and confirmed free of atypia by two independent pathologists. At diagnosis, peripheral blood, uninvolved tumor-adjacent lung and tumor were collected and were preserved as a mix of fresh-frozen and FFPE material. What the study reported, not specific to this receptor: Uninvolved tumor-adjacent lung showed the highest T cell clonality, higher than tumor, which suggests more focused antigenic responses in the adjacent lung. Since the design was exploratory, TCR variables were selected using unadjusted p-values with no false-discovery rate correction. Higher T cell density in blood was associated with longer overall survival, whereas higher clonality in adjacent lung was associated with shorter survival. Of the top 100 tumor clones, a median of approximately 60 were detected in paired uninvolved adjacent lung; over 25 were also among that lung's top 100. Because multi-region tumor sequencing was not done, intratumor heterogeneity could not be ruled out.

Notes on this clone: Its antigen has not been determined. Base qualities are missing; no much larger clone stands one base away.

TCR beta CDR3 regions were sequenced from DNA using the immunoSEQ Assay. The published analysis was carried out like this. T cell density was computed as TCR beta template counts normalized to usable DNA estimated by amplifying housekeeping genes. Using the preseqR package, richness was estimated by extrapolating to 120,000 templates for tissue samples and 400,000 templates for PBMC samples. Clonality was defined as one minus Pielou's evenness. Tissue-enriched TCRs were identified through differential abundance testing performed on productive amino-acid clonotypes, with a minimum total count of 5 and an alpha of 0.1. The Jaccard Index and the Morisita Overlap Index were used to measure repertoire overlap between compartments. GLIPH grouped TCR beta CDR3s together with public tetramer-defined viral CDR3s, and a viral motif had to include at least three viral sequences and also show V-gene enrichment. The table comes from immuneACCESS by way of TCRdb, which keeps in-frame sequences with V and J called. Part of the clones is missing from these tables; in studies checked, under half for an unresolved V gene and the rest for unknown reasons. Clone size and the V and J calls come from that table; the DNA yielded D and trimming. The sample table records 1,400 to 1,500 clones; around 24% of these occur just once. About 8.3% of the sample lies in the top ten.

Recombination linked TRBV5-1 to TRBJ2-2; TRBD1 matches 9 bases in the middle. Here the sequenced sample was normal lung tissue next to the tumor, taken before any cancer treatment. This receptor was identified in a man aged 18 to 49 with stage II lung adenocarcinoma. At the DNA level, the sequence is TGCGCCAGCAGCCGACAGGGGGAATCCGGGGAGCTGTTTTTT. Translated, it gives CASSRQGESGELFF.